Presented here are 21 T cell receptor beta chains from one specimen sequenced in a study of blood T cell repertoires in COVID-19. Profiled with immunoSEQ multiplex PCR; TCRdb holds only in-frame clones, not every one. The table includes about 190,000 clones, under 90% detected once. The sample comprised peripheral blood. These receptors were taken from a human donor in a cohort sampled during active COVID-19.

The chain combines TRBV3-1 (or the pseudogene TRBV3-2) with TRBJ1-2; TRBD1 matches at 9 bases. The CDR3 contains 15 residues. Looked up from germline, CDR1 is LGHDT and CDR2 is YNNKEL (reference sequence). V was pared by 5 bases and J by 8 bases, with 12 bases of the junction left unmatched. The CDR3 sequence is CASSRWDRAPSGYTF. In DNA, the CDR3 is TGTGCCAGCAGCAGATGGGACAGGGCCCCTAGCGGCTACACCTTC.

The chain employs TRBV28 and TRBJ2-7, with 9 nucleotides matching TRBD1. The J segment lost 2 bases and the V segment lost 6 bases, leaving 5 bases of the junction unmatched. Germline V CDR1 and CDR2: MDHEN, SYDVKM. The CDR3 length is 14 residues. CDR3 bases: TGTGCCAGCAGGGGGACAGGGAGCCCCTACGAGCAGTACTTC. Amino acids: CASRGTGSPYEQYF.

The J gene is TRBJ2-7, the V gene TRBV4-2, with TRBD2 matching 15 bases. J lost 9 bases, V lost 0 bases, and 15 bases had no gene match. The CDR3 extends over 19 amino acids. CDR1 is LGHNA, CDR2 YNFKEQ, per germline. In nucleotides, the CDR3 is TGTGCCAGCAGCCAAGATTCGGGACTAGCGGGAGGACCGATACGAGCGCAGTACTTC. Its protein product is CASSQDSGLAGGPIRAQYF.

This clone is a singleton in its sample. The chain employs TRBV5-4 and TRBJ1-1, with D possibly matching TRBD1 (5 bases). Per germline, CDR1 SGHNT and CDR2 YYREEE (reference sequence). Trimming removed 1 base at V and 8 bases at J, with 9 bases between. CDR3 length equals 12 residues. The CDR3 loop is CASSLNSGEAFF. In DNA form, the CDR3 reads TGTGCCAGCAGCTTGAACTCAGGGGAAGCTTTCTTT. The full variable domain, with the rest looked up from reference TRBV5-4 and TRBJ1-1, is ETGVTQSPTHLIKTRGQQVTLRCSSQSGHNTVSWYQQALGQGPQFIFQYYREEENGRGNFPPRFSGLQFPNYSSELNVNALELDDSALYLCASSLNSGEAFFGQGTRLTVV.

The chain combines TRBV7-9 with TRBJ2-7, with D perhaps TRBD2 (6 bases). The germline CDR1 and CDR2 sequences are SEHNR and FQNEAQ (reference sequence). With 4 bases removed from V and 6 bases from J, the gap between germline ends came to 22 bases. CDR3 size: 16 residues. CDR3 nucleotides: TGTGCCAGCAGCTCCTCCGGGAGTAGTATCCGGCGCGAGCAGTACTTC. Its protein product is CASSSSGSSIRREQYF.

J is TRBJ2-7 and V is TRBV28; 7 bases are shared with TRBD1. The V gene end was trimmed by 5 bases and the J gene end by 1 base; junction bases not matched to a gene: 8. Per germline, CDR1 MDHEN and CDR2 SYDVKM. The CDR3 sequence is 15 residues long. The CDR3 spells CASSPPTGLSYEQYF. In DNA, the CDR3 is TGTGCCAGCAGTCCGCCGACAGGGTTGTCCTACGAGCAGTACTTC.

This rearrangement joins TRBV7-9 to TRBJ2-1; TRBD2 matches 7 bases. CDR3 size: 13 residues. Germline V gene sequence: CDR1 SEHNR, CDR2 FQNEAQ (reference sequence). J gave up 9 bases and V 5 bases, and 7 bases lay outside the gene matches. The CDR3 DNA follows: TGTGCCAGCAGCCAGAGCGGGGAAGGTGAGCAGTTCTTC. Its translation is CASSQSGEGEQFF.

This rearrangement joins TRBV10-3 to TRBJ1-5; no reliable D call. The CDR3 is 14 residues long. CDR1 is ENHRY, CDR2 SYGVKD, per germline. V lost 10 bases and J lost 4, with 17 bases in between. Written as DNA, the CDR3 is TGTGCCACCACCCAGGCATTTGAGAATCAGCCCCAGCATTTT. This gives the protein CATTQAFENQPQHF.

This clone appeared once. V and J are TRBV14 and TRBJ1-4; the match to TRBD1 covers 7 bases. The CDR3 loop spans 14 amino acids. From germline, CDR1 is SGHDN and CDR2 FVKESK. V lost 4 bases and J lost 8; bases outside the gene matches: 7. Here the CDR3 reads CASSRQGGLEKLFF. The CDR3 nucleotides read TGTGCCAGCAGCCGACAGGGAGGACTAGAAAAACTGTTTTTT.

V and J are TRBV9 and TRBJ1-1; TRBD1 agrees at 9 bases. The germline gives CDR1 SGDLS, CDR2 YYNGEE. The CDR3 length is 15 residues. V lost 3 bases and J lost 5; bases outside the gene matches: 8. CDR3 residues: CASSATGQGRTEAFF. The DNA for the CDR3 is TGTGCCAGCAGCGCCACAGGACAGGGGAGGACTGAAGCTTTCTTT. Filled out from reference TRBV9 and TRBJ1-1, the complete variable domain reads DSGVTQTPKHLITATGQRVTLRCSPRSGDLSVYWYQQSLDQGLQFLIQYYNGEERAKGNILERFSAQQFPDLHSELNLSSLELGDSALYFCASSATGQGRTEAFFGQGTRLTVV.

V is TRBV15 and J is TRBJ2-3; 8 bases are a match to TRBD1. The trim removed 4 bases at V and 3 bases at J, leaving 21 bases unmatched. Germline V gene data show CDR1 as LNHNV and CDR2 as YYDKDF (reference sequence). The CDR3 runs to 20 residues. DNA for the CDR3: TGTGCCACCAGCATTCAGAGAGGAGCCAGGGGGCGTCGCGAGACAGATACGCAGTATTTT. Translating gives CATSIQRGARGRRETDTQYF.

Regarding this clone: Other DNA sequences in the sample encode the same CDR3. V usage is TRBV27 and J usage is TRBJ1-1, with D possibly matching TRBD1 (5 bases). The CDR3 is made up of 14 amino acids. Deletions cut 3 bases from V and 2 bases from J, with 10 bases between. The germline gives CDR1 MNHEY, CDR2 SMNVEV (reference sequence). CDR3 loop: CASSLRRENTEAFF. The CDR3 nucleotides read TGTGCCAGCAGTTTGCGCAGGGAAAACACTGAAGCTTTCTTT.

This clone was recorded a few times. This chain connects TRBV2 to TRBJ1-6, with 9 positions matching TRBD1. Trimming at V came to 6 bases and at J to 9 bases, leaving 18 bases not matched to a gene. Germline loops: CDR1 SNHLY, CDR2 FYNNEI. This CDR3 contains 18 residues. CDR3 sequence (DNA): TGTGCCAGCAGCAAAAGGAGAAGTAGGGGACAGGGCAGTTCACCCCTCCACTTT. Protein product: CASSKRRSRGQGSSPLHF.

The chain employs TRBV6-5 and TRBJ2-1; weak D call: TRBD2 (6 bases). Trimming took off 10 bases at V and 2 bases at J, with 12 bases between the two ends. The CDR3 runs to 13 residues. The V gene's germline CDR1 is MNHEY and CDR2 SVGAGI. CDR3 protein: CATLRGTYNEQFF. CDR3 nucleotide sequence: TGTGCCACCCTACGCGGGACCTACAATGAGCAGTTCTTC.

The genes are TRBV5-4 and TRBJ2-6, with D perhaps TRBD1 (6 bases). Trimming removed 2 bases at V and 2 bases at J, with 11 bases between. Germline lookup yields CDR1 SGHNT and CDR2 YYREEE (reference sequence). The CDR3 contains 16 residues. CDR3 region: CASSFKQGTGANVLTF. The CDR3 DNA follows: TGTGCCAGCAGCTTCAAACAGGGAACTGGGGCCAACGTCCTGACTTTC.

The gene calls are TRBV14 and TRBJ1-2; D ambiguous. The V and J ends lost 5 bases and 4 bases respectively, with 14 bases between them. The CDR3 loop spans 14 amino acids. Germline V lookup: CDR1 SGHDN, CDR2 FVKESK. CDR3 residues: CASSSTGLLYGYTF. Written as DNA, the CDR3 is TGTGCCAGCAGCTCAACCGGACTCCTCTATGGCTACACCTTC.

The chain couples TRBV5-1 to TRBJ2-7; tentative D call: TRBD2 (5 bases). The germline CDR1 and CDR2 sequences are SGHRS and YFSETQ. This CDR3 region has 15 residues. Trimming shortened V by 4 bases and J by 2 bases, and 16 bases separated the two germline ends. CDR3 nucleotides: TGCGCCAGCAGCCCCCTTGGGAGTCCGGCCTACGAGCAGTACTTC. As protein: CASSPLGSPAYEQYF.

This chain links TRBV7-2 with TRBJ2-5; 10 nucleotides agree with TRBD2. The CDR3 is 16 amino acids. Germline trimming cut 4 bases from V and 5 bases from J; bases unmatched to any gene: 10. The V gene's germline CDR1 is SGHTA and CDR2 FQGNSA. The chain's CDR3 is CASSSPTSGLVETQYF. The CDR3 nucleotides read TGTGCCAGCAGCTCGCCGACTAGCGGGTTGGTTGAGACCCAGTACTTC.

CDR3 residues: CASSINRDQPQHF. DNA of the CDR3: TGTGCCAGCAGCATCAACAGGGATCAGCCCCAGCATTTT. The chain employs TRBV7-6 and TRBJ1-5, with a tentative D call TRBD1 (6 bases). Germline loops: CDR1 SGHVS, CDR2 FNYEAQ. The V end lost 5 bases, the J end lost 5 bases, and 10 bases lay between the germline ends. CDR3 length: 13 residues.

On this clone itself: The germline gene is not matched at one end of the junction; a read error may be the cause. The rearrangement uses TRBV7-2 and TRBJ2-1; the match to TRBD2 covers 10 bases. Germline V gene data show CDR1 as SGHTA and CDR2 as FQGNSA. The CDR3 contains 15 residues. CDR3 bases: TGTGCCAGCAGCTTACTCGCTAGCGGGGGTATCGAGCTGTTCTTC. It translates to CASSLLASGGIELFF.

The rearrangement uses TRBV18 and TRBJ1-1, with a possible D match to TRBD1 (5 bases). CDR1 is KGHSH and CDR2 is LQKENI in the germline V gene. V lost 3 bases, J lost 3 bases, and 8 bases lay in between. The CDR3 length is 13 residues. CDR3 DNA: TGTGCCAGCTCACCTGACAGATACACTGAAGCTTTCTTT. Protein sequence: CASSPDRYTEAFF.